Each of the 19 T cell receptor beta chains below was sequenced from the same sample in a study of cytomegalovirus exposure and HLA in healthy donors. Vbeta (60) and Jbeta (13) primers were used in the PCR. The method was immunoSEQ multiplex PCR; TCRdb's version includes in-frame clones alone and lacks a portion of them. The sample holds 100,000 or so clones, 85% seen once. Source material: PBMCs. These receptors were obtained from a man aged 25 to 40 in good health and CMV-seronegative.

CDR3 protein: CASSLKGMGLAGGPIEQYF. CDR3 nucleotide sequence: TGTGCCAGCAGCTTAAAAGGGATGGGACTAGCGGGAGGGCCAATCGAGCAGTACTTC. The rearrangement joins TRBV13 to TRBJ2-7; 16 nucleotides align to TRBD2. CDR3 size: 19 residues. Germline V gene data show CDR1 as PRHDT and CDR2 as FYEKMQ (reference sequence). Trimming cost V 2 bases and J 6 bases; bases outside gene matches: 13.

The J gene is TRBJ1-2, the V gene TRBV6-6; 8 bases map to TRBD1. The CDR3 totals 14 residues. The V gene's germline CDR1 is MNHNY and CDR2 SVGAGI (reference sequence). The V and J ends lost 2 bases and 8 bases, in that order; junction bases with no gene match: 7. The DNA for the CDR3 is TGTGCCAGCAGTTACACAACAGGGGGATCGGGCTACACCTTC. Protein product: CASSYTTGGSGYTF.

The rearrangement uses TRBV7-2 and TRBJ2-3; 11 bases align to TRBD2. CDR3 length: 18 residues. V lost 2 bases to trimming and J lost 4 bases; unmatched junction nucleotides: 11. Germline V lookup: CDR1 SGHTA, CDR2 FQGNSA. The chain's CDR3 is CASSLSSGRASIADTQYF. In nucleotides, the CDR3 is TGTGCCAGCAGCTTAAGTAGCGGGAGGGCTAGTATAGCAGATACGCAGTATTTT.

The chain has TRBV7-9 and TRBJ2-7; D not resolved. This CDR3 contains 14 residues. Per germline, CDR1 SEHNR and CDR2 FQNEAQ (reference sequence). V was clipped by 2 bases and J by 2 bases, with 10 bases between them. The DNA for the CDR3 is TGTGCCAGCAGCTTAAAGACAAAACCCTACGAGCAGTACTTC. Its translation: CASSLKTKPYEQYF.

The rearrangement links TRBV27 to TRBJ2-7; TRBD2 matches at 14 bases. Germline-derived CDR1 and CDR2 are MNHEY and SMNVEV (reference sequence). V was clipped by 5 bases and J by 2 bases; unmatched bases: 5. This CDR3 is built from 16 residues. CDR3 sequence reads: CASSTTGLAGAYEQYF. The CDR3 DNA is TGTGCCAGCAGTACGACGGGACTAGCGGGAGCCTACGAGCAGTACTTC.

This chain links TRBV21-1 with TRBJ1-5; TRBD1 reflects the table's D call only, with no check against the DNA. TRBV21-1 is reported as a pseudogene. The CDR3 consists of 15 residues. CDR3 sequence reads: CASKWGRGCNQPQHF. CDR3 DNA: TGTGCCAGCAAATGGGGCAGGGGGTGTAATCAGCCCCAGCATTTT.

V is TRBV27 and J is TRBJ2-3, with 8 bases fitting TRBD2. V lost 6 bases to trimming and J lost 0 bases; unmatched junction nucleotides: 5. Looked up from germline, CDR1 is MNHEY and CDR2 is SMNVEV (reference sequence). There are 15 residues in the CDR3. CDR3 in DNA: TGTGCCAGCAGCCTACTAGCGGCCAGCACAGATACGCAGTATTTT. Translated: CASSLLAASTDTQYF.

The rearrangement links TRBV28 to TRBJ2-6; D unresolved. The CDR3 extends over 15 amino acids. V lost 3 bases to trimming and J lost 1 base, with 7 bases between them. CDR1 and CDR2 from the germline V gene are MDHEN and SYDVKM. The CDR3 DNA reads TGTGCCAGCAGTTTCGGAGAGTCTGGGGCCAACGTCCTGACTTTC. Amino acid sequence: CASSFGESGANVLTF.

The J gene is TRBJ2-7, the V gene TRBV13; TRBD1 matches at 10 bases. This CDR3 has 21 residues. Germline-derived CDR1 and CDR2 are PRHDT and FYEKMQ (reference sequence). The junction had 25 bases not matched to a gene; V was cut back by 3 bases and J by 5 bases. This CDR3 reads CASSFGGLRQGARVGSDEQYF. The CDR3 DNA reads as TGTGCCAGCAGCTTCGGGGGTTTGAGACAGGGGGCGAGGGTTGGTTCGGACGAGCAGTACTTC.

This chain uses TRBV15 with TRBJ2-7, with D perhaps matching TRBD1 (7 bases). The length of the CDR3 is 16 residues. In germline, CDR1 is LNHNV, CDR2 YYDKDF (reference sequence). V lost 0 bases to trimming and J lost 12 bases, with 24 bases between them. The CDR3, as DNA: TGTGCCACCAGCAGAGATCGGGGACAGTACCGGGACTCCCTGTACTTC. It codes for CATSRDRGQYRDSLYF.

This clone was seen once. This chain joins TRBV29-1 and TRBJ2-1; 7 bases fit TRBD1. The V and J ends lost 6 bases and 7 bases, in that order; junction bases with no gene match: 6. Germline V gene data show CDR1 as SQVTM and CDR2 as ANQGSEA. The CDR3 is made up of 12 amino acids. The DNA for the CDR3 is TGCAGCGTGACAGGGTTCGGGAATGAGCAGTTCTTC. Translating it yields CSVTGFGNEQFF.

This CDR3 reads CASSLSGGWTGELFF. DNA for the CDR3: TGCGCCAGCAGCCTTAGCGGGGGGTGGACCGGGGAGCTGTTTTTT. The V call is TRBV4-1, the J call TRBJ2-2; 10 positions agree with TRBD2. This CDR3 has 15 amino acids. V lost 4 bases, J lost 5 bases, and 4 bases stayed unmatched. Germline V gene data show CDR1 as MGHRA and CDR2 as YSYEKL.

This clone was seen a few times. The genes are TRBV30 and TRBJ2-1; no clear D. This CDR3 contains 13 residues. Germline V lookup: CDR1 GTSNPN, CDR2 SVGIG (reference sequence). V lost 2 bases and J 9 bases, leaving 14 bases between the germline ends. The DNA of the CDR3 is TGTGCCTGGAGTCCCTCTCCAATCGGTGAGCAGTTCTTC. Translation gives CAWSPSPIGEQFF.

A single count supports this clone. The V call is TRBV4-3, the J call TRBJ2-7; D is undetermined. With 0 bases removed from V and 5 bases from J, the gap between germline ends came to 8 bases. This CDR3 is 13 amino acids long. The germline V gene encodes CDR1 LGHNA and CDR2 YSLEER. The CDR3 coding sequence is TGCGCCAGCAGCCAAGACAGTATCGACGAGCAGTACTTC. As protein: CASSQDSIDEQYF.

The J gene is TRBJ1-3, the V gene TRBV6-1; D may be TRBD1 (6 bases). V lost 5 bases to trimming and J lost 0 bases, with 11 bases between them. The CDR3 length is 15 residues. Germline lookup yields CDR1 MNHNS and CDR2 SASEGT. CDR3: CASSNSGHSGNTIYF. The CDR3 nucleotides are TGTGCCAGCAGTAATTCGGGACACTCTGGAAACACCATATATTTT.

This rearrangement joins TRBV7-9 to TRBJ2-7, with D perhaps TRBD2 (5 bases). Germline assignment: CDR1 SEHNR and CDR2 FQNEAQ (reference sequence). This CDR3 comprises 12 residues. Trimming took off 5 bases at V and 6 bases at J, with 11 bases between the two ends. CDR3 bases: TGTGCCAGCAGCCAGGTCGGACTCGAGCAGTACTTC. It translates to CASSQVGLEQYF.

The chain links TRBV13 to TRBJ1-2, with D possibly matching TRBD1 (6 bases). CDR1 and CDR2 (germline): PRHDT, FYEKMQ (reference sequence). V shed 5 bases and J shed 4 bases, with 17 bases lying between them. The CDR3 totals 15 residues. The CDR3 nucleotides are TGTGCCAGCAGCCCTCGATATACAGGGAGCTATGGCTACACCTTC. Residues: CASSPRYTGSYGYTF.

V usage is TRBV15 and J usage is TRBJ2-7; no definite D call. This CDR3 has 16 residues. With 0 bases removed from V and 2 bases from J, the gap between germline ends came to 14 bases. Germline CDR1 and CDR2: LNHNV and YYDKDF (reference sequence). DNA of the CDR3: TGTGCCACCAGCAGAGAAGGCGGATCCTCTGCCTACGAGCAGTACTTC. Translated, it gives CATSREGGSSAYEQYF.

V and J are TRBV6-5 and TRBJ2-5, with D perhaps matching TRBD2 (6 bases). This CDR3 has 11 residues. Trimming pared 7 bases from V and 10 bases from J, leaving 13 bases between. From germline, CDR1 is MNHEY and CDR2 SVGAGI. The CDR3 coding sequence is TGTGCCAGCACCAATGGGGGAGGCCAGTACTTC. It specifies CASTNGGGQYF.